What follows are 12 T cell receptor beta chains derived from one specimen sequenced in a study of T cell changes during pregnancy in multiple sclerosis. Repertoires were generated with immunoSEQ multiplex PCR, while TCRdb's copy carries only in-frame clones and drops some. The repertoire includes roughly 57,000 clones, around 89% of them detected once, and 2% to 3% sits in the top ten. Source: peripheral blood, taken in the first trimester of pregnancy. The receptors here all came from a female donor with multiple sclerosis, enrolled in a pregnancy study.

The chain has TRBV6-4 and TRBJ1-2; D not certain. V shed 0 bases and J shed 8 bases, with 13 bases lying between them. The CDR3 spans 14 residues. Germline V gives CDR1 MRHNA, CDR2 SNTAGT. The CDR3 region has the DNA TGTGCCAGCAGTGACTCGATGCGGGGTTCAGGCTACACCTTC. Translated: CASSDSMRGSGYTF.

This clone is a singleton in its sample. CDR3 nucleotides: TGCGCCAGCAGTGGCCCACCGGGACAGGGTTCCTCTAATTCCTACGAGCAGTACTTC. Protein sequence: CASSGPPGQGSSNSYEQYF. V is TRBV10-2 and J is TRBJ2-7, with 9 bases lining up with TRBD1. The V gene's germline CDR1 is WSHSY and CDR2 SAAADI. This CDR3 contains 19 residues. Germline trimming cut 4 bases from V and 1 base from J; bases unmatched to any gene: 17.

The rearrangement joins TRBV6-6 to TRBJ1-5, with no clear D. The length of the CDR3 is 14 residues. Germline values: CDR1 MNHNY, CDR2 SVGAGI (reference sequence). Trimming removed 5 bases at V and 9 bases at J, with 17 bases between. CDR3 DNA: TGTGCCAGCAGTCCTCACACAAACAGTTCGCCCCAGCATTTT. As protein: CASSPHTNSSPQHF.

The chain links TRBV2 to TRBJ2-7; possibly TRBD1 for D (5 bases). Germline V gene lookup returns CDR1 SNHLY and CDR2 FYNNEI. V shed 6 bases and J shed 1 base, with 19 bases lying between them. The length of the CDR3 is 16 residues. The CDR3 sequence is CASSLHSLRESYEQYF. In DNA, the CDR3 is TGTGCCAGCAGCCTACACTCCCTCAGGGAATCCTACGAGCAGTACTTC.

The V call is TRBV4-1, the J call TRBJ1-2, with a possible D match to TRBD1 (6 bases). V was clipped by 1 base and J by 1 base, with 7 bases between them. CDR1 and CDR2 (germline): MGHRA, YSYEKL. The CDR3 spans 14 residues. Here the CDR3 reads CASSQGTVNYGYTF. The CDR3 region has the DNA TGCGCCAGCAGCCAAGGGACAGTTAACTATGGCTACACCTTC.

The chain uses TRBV6-1 and TRBJ1-2; tentatively, D is TRBD1 (6 bases). V gave up 2 bases and J gave up 1 base, with 11 bases separating them. CDR1 is MNHNS, CDR2 SASEGT, per germline. The CDR3 is 15 residues long. The CDR3 nucleotides are TGTGCCAGCAGTGAAAGGGCAGGGGATAACTATGGCTACACCTTC. As protein: CASSERAGDNYGYTF.

The rearrangement links TRBV11-2 to TRBJ2-5, with a possible D match to TRBD2 (6 bases). This CDR3 spans 15 amino acids. Between the trimmed V and J ends, which lost 6 bases and 5 bases, there was a span of 19 bases. Germline V gene data show CDR1 as SGHAT and CDR2 as FQNNGV. CDR3 DNA: TGTGCCAGCAGTCTTCAGGAGGGTCGGGTTGAGACCCAGTACTTC. Translation gives CASSLQEGRVETQYF. Filled out from reference TRBV11-2 and TRBJ2-5, the complete variable domain reads EAGVAQSPRYKIIEKRQSVAFWCNPISGHATLYWYQQILGQGPKLLIQFQNNGVVDDSQLPKDRFSAERLKGVDSTLKIQPAKLEDSAVYLCASSLQEGRVETQYFGPGTRLLVL.

The V gene is TRBV7-3, the J gene TRBJ2-7; 9 nucleotides align to TRBD1. Germline V gene lookup returns CDR1 SGHTA and CDR2 FQGTGA. The CDR3 extends over 15 amino acids. V shed 5 bases, J shed 5 bases, and the junction held 10 bases outside the gene matches. This chain's CDR3 is CASSRSGQGPDEQYF. CDR3 nucleotide sequence: TGTGCCAGCAGCCGATCAGGACAGGGGCCCGACGAGCAGTACTTC.

The sample holds one count of this clone. The gene calls are TRBV7-2 and TRBJ1-1; 7 nucleotides match TRBD1. There are 15 residues in the CDR3. J was trimmed by 3 bases and V by 2 bases; bases with no gene match: 6. From germline, CDR1 is SGHTA and CDR2 FQGNSA. The CDR3 loop reads CASSLFPGQDTEAFF. CDR3 bases: TGTGCCAGCAGCTTATTTCCTGGACAGGACACTGAAGCTTTCTTT. The full variable domain, in which reference TRBV7-2 and TRBJ1-1 provide the parts outside the CDR3, is GAGVSQSPSNKVTEKGKDVELRCDPISGHTALYWYRQSLGQGLEFLIYFQGNSAPDKSGLPSDRFSAERTGGSVSTLTIQRTQQEDSAVYLCASSLFPGQDTEAFFGQGTRLTVV.

The CDR3 reads CASSYQGGGNYGYTF. In DNA form, the CDR3 reads TGTGCCAGCAGTTATCAGGGGGGTGGTAACTATGGCTACACCTTC. This chain connects TRBV6-5 to TRBJ1-2; TRBD1 aligns across 7 bases. The V segment lost 3 bases and the J segment 1 base; nucleotides outside the gene matches: 5. This CDR3 is 15 amino acids long. CDR1 and CDR2 (germline): MNHEY, SVGAGI.

In nucleotides, the CDR3 is TGTGCCAGCAGCTTAGAAGCGAACCGGGAGCTGTTTTTT. Encoded protein: CASSLEANRELFF. This chain joins TRBV7-6 and TRBJ2-2; D ambiguous. Germline assignment: CDR1 SGHVS and CDR2 FNYEAQ. V lost 1 base and J 9 bases, leaving 9 bases between the germline ends. This CDR3 is 13 amino acids long. The full variable domain, its missing parts supplied by reference TRBV7-6 and TRBJ2-2, is GAGVSQSPRYKVTKRGQDVALRCDPISGHVSLYWYRQALGQGPEFLTYFNYEAQQDKSGLPNDRFSAERPEGSISTLTIQRTEQRDSAMYRCASSLEANRELFFGEGSRLTVL.

This clone was counted a few times. The CDR3 sequence: CASSQGDYGYTF. The CDR3 bases are TGTGCCAGCTCCCAGGGGGATTATGGCTACACCTTC. The chain uses TRBV5-4 and TRBJ1-2; 7 bases are shared with TRBD1. Germline CDR1 reads SGHNT; CDR2 reads YYREEE (reference sequence). The CDR3 runs 12 residues. V trimming: 7 bases; J trimming: 5 bases; junction bases outside the gene matches: 5.